This T cell receptor (beta chain) was documented in a study of vaccination and CD4 T cells after COVID-19. As for the study in general: Two-dose vaccination with either BNT162b2 or mRNA-1273 was given to participants.

The V segment lost 3 bases and the J segment 4 bases; nucleotides outside the gene matches: 5. CDR3 size: 16 residues. Germline V gene sequence: CDR1 MRHNA, CDR2 SNTAGT. Comment on this clonotype: What it recognizes is unknown.

The treatment here: roughly 10-day PBMC culture with coronavirus spike peptide pools or control peptides (ViraFEST assay). ViraFEST enlarged antigen-specific T cell populations with peptide pools and afterwards sequenced TCRs. Medium was half-exchanged with fresh IL-2 medium on days 3 and 7. The assay that was used to sequence DNA from cultured CD4+ T cells was the Oncomine TCR Beta short-read assay. In TCRdb, the PCR reads were re-called with MiXCR into one record per CDR3 protein. The sample includes under 11,000 distinct CDR3 sequences, about 56% seen only once; the top ten take 21%. This sequence joins TRBV6-4 and TRBJ2-3; 12 bases agree with TRBD2. This sequence originates from a human donor who had recovered from COVID-19. The specimen was CD4+ T cells from blood, cultured in vitro. The CDR3 region has the DNA TGTGCCAGCAGTGATTCGGCTAGCGGGGGGGCAGATACGCAGTATTTT. Its translation is CASSDSASGGADTQYF.